The rows below give T cell receptor beta chains drawn from one sample of a study of blood T cell repertoires in COVID-19. Data came from immunoSEQ multiplex PCR; TCRdb stores just in-frame clones and leaves some out. Here the sample spans approximately 350,000 clones, about 87% being singletons. Sequenced material: peripheral blood. The receptors stem from a woman in her forties or fifties with COVID-19, enrolled during active disease. Each CDR3 is given with its conserved first and last residue. The D gene is left open where the match is weak. For some rows the clone size is stated as once, few or many, or as a class when expanded; others skip it.

abundance	v_gene	d_gene	j_gene	len	CDR3aa	CDR3nt
few	TRBV16	-	TRBJ1-1	15	CASSQGQGTGTEAFF	TGTGCCAGCAGCCAAGGGCAGGGTACGGGCACTGAAGCTTTCTTT
few	TRBV14	TRBD2	TRBJ2-1	17	CASSRASGSRGYNEQFF	TGTGCCAGCAGCCGAGCTAGCGGGAGCCGAGGGTACAATGAGCAGTTCTTC
-	TRBV19	TRBD1	TRBJ1-1	17	CASSTDRTGVRNTEAFF	TGTGCCAGTAGTACAGATCGAACAGGGGTGAGGAACACTGAAGCTTTCTTT
once	TRBV6-1	-	TRBJ2-3	12	CASSERGSTQYF	TGTGCCAGCAGTGAAAGAGGGTCAACGCAGTATTTT
-	TRBV18	-	TRBJ1-2	12	CASSHRDLGYTF	TGTGCCAGCTCCCACAGGGATTTAGGCTACACCTTC
-	TRBV28	-	TRBJ1-2	14	CASRPPAGSYGYTF	TGTGCCAGCAGACCCCCTGCGGGGTCATATGGCTACACCTTC
-	TRBV7-6	-	TRBJ2-7	16	CASSLDFPQVSYEQYF	TGTGCCAGCAGCTTAGACTTTCCCCAGGTCTCCTACGAGCAGTACTTC
-	TRBV30	-	TRBJ1-3	17	CAWSGRSVLISGNTIYF	TGTGCCTGGAGTGGCAGAAGCGTACTTATCTCTGGAAACACCATATATTTT
-	TRBV7-6	-	TRBJ2-1	17	CASSYTYSGSSYNEQFF	TGTGCCAGCAGCTACACCTATTCGGGGAGCTCCTACAATGAGCAGTTCTTC
-	TRBV9	-	TRBJ2-1	15	CASSVGASANNEQFF	TGTGCCAGCAGCGTAGGGGCTAGCGCTAACAATGAGCAGTTCTTC
-	TRBV5-6	TRBD1	TRBJ2-2	16	CASSPLRDSATGELFF	TGTGCCAGCAGCCCCCTAAGGGACAGTGCCACCGGGGAGCTGTTTTTT
-	TRBV6-4	-	TRBJ1-6	15	CASSQDRSYNSPLHF	TGTGCCAGCAGTCAAGACAGGTCCTATAATTCACCCCTCCACTTT
-	TRBV5-4	-	TRBJ1-1	14	CASSLAIMNTEAFF	TGTGCCAGCAGCTTGGCTATAATGAACACTGAAGCTTTCTTT
-	TRBV10-3	-	TRBJ2-1	12	CATRADDNEQFF	TGTGCCACCAGAGCGGACGACAATGAGCAGTTCTTC
few	TRBV25-1	-	TRBJ1-2	15	CASSEFGRGNYGYTF	TGTGCCAGCAGTGAATTTGGACGGGGTAACTATGGCTACACCTTC
-	TRBV9	TRBD2	TRBJ2-5	15	CASSGGRREGQTQYF	TGTGCCAGCAGCGGCGGACGGCGGGAGGGGCAGACCCAGTACTTC
once	TRBV4-1	TRBD2	TRBJ2-1	21	CASSQDSGRMAGGPRYNEQFF	TGCGCCAGCAGCCAAGATAGCGGACGTATGGCGGGAGGGCCGAGATACAATGAGCAGTTCTTC
-	TRBV6-1	-	TRBJ2-1	17	CASSDVSGQSSYNEQFF	TGTGCCAGCAGTGATGTGAGCGGCCAGAGCTCCTACAATGAGCAGTTCTTC
-	TRBV7-9	-	TRBJ1-1	14	CASSRRTEATEAFF	TGTGCCAGCAGCAGAAGGACTGAAGCCACTGAAGCTTTCTTT
-	TRBV27	-	TRBJ1-2	11	CASSNSRGYTF	TGTGCCAGCAGTAACTCTAGGGGCTACACCTTC
-	TRBV15	TRBD2	TRBJ2-7	13	CATMSGSANEQYF	TGTGCCACCATGAGCGGGAGCGCAAACGAGCAGTACTTC
few	TRBV19	TRBD1	TRBJ1-4	14	CASKRDSSNEKLFF	TGTGCCAGCAAACGGGACAGTTCTAATGAAAAACTGTTTTTT
-	TRBV7-8	-	TRBJ1-1	14	CASSLVLGYTEAFF	TGTGCCAGCAGCTTAGTCCTAGGTTACACTGAAGCTTTCTTT
once	TRBV24-1	TRBD2	TRBJ2-1	16	CATSDLGLAGVYEQFF	TGTGCCACCAGTGATTTAGGTCTAGCGGGAGTCTATGAGCAGTTCTTC
-	TRBV11-1	TRBD2	TRBJ2-1	14	CASSLATGLRVPFF	TGTGCCAGCAGCTTAGCGACGGGACTAAGAGTACCGTTCTTC
-	TRBV19	-	TRBJ1-2	15	CASGLMGAPNYGYTF	TGTGCCAGTGGTTTAATGGGAGCTCCTAACTATGGCTACACCTTC
-	TRBV12-5	-	TRBJ1-1	13	CASGLGGYTEAFF	TGTGCTAGTGGTTTGGGAGGTTACACTGAAGCTTTCTTT
few	TRBV5-4	TRBD1	TRBJ2-7	14	CASSDRQGSYEQYF	TGTGCCAGCAGCGATCGACAGGGGTCCTACGAGCAGTACTTC
-	TRBV5-1	TRBD2	TRBJ2-1	16	CASSWGTSGHSNEQFF	TGCGCCAGCAGCTGGGGGACTAGCGGGCATAGCAATGAGCAGTTCTTC
-	TRBV6-5	-	TRBJ1-1	14	CASNLLLTNTEAFF	TGTGCCAGCAATTTACTCCTAACGAACACTGAAGCTTTCTTT
-	TRBV24-1	-	TRBJ1-2	14	CATSDVGVNYGYTF	TGTGCCACCAGTGATGTAGGAGTTAACTATGGCTACACCTTC
-	TRBV11-2	-	TRBJ1-5	16	CASSSHFGGGNQPQHF	TGTGCCAGCAGCTCCCATTTTGGGGGCGGCAATCAGCCCCAGCATTTT
-	TRBV2	TRBD1	TRBJ1-1	12	CASSLDRGVAFF	TGTGCCAGCAGTCTGGACAGGGGGGTGGCTTTCTTT
-	TRBV12-3/TRBV12-4	TRBD2	TRBJ2-5	12	CASSVGGETQYF	TGTGCCAGCAGTGTGGGGGGGGAGACCCAGTACTTC
-	TRBV10-3	-	TRBJ2-1	13	CAISERSGNEQFF	TGTGCCATCAGTGAACGCTCGGGGAATGAGCAGTTCTTC
-	TRBV9	TRBD2	TRBJ2-1	15	CASSVTSGMYNEQFF	TGTGCCAGCAGCGTGACTAGCGGGATGTACAATGAGCAGTTCTTC